This T cell receptor (beta chain) is from a study of spatial heterogeneity in lung cancer. General study results and limits: Counts that tracked tumor mutation counts were those of expanded intratumoral alpha and beta TCRs.

Stated time point: sample taken at primary tumor resection. Frozen PBMC, nontumor lung or tumor provided whole RNA, which was sequenced unsorted. In TCRdb, the 5' RACE reads were re-called with MiXCR into one record per CDR3 protein. Seen here are under 15,000 distinct CDR3 sequences, about 6% observed once, and the top ten hold around 10%. This clonotype was recorded at least ten times. Its antigen is not identified. This beta chain is a stray sequence in a library constructed for alpha chains; its clone size is not meaningful. Germline V CDR1 and CDR2: MNHNS, SASEGT. CDR3 length: 16 amino acids. Trimming cost V 4 bases and J 5 bases; bases outside gene matches: 11.

The clonotype originates from a female donor with early-stage non-small cell lung cancer. This specimen consisted of lung tumor tissue, obtained at surgery. The V call is TRBV6-1, the J call TRBJ1-2; 9 nucleotides agree with TRBD1. The CDR3 here is CASSGAGTGYRYGYTF. In DNA, the CDR3 is TGTGCCAGCAGTGGAGCCGGGACAGGGTATAGGTATGGCTACACCTTC.